The 8 T cell receptor beta chains presented below share a single source sample, sequenced in a study of cytomegalovirus exposure and HLA in healthy donors. The PCR contained 60 Vbeta and 13 Jbeta primers. Repertoires were generated with immunoSEQ multiplex PCR, while TCRdb's copy carries only in-frame clones and drops some. The table shows 150,000 to 200,000 clones, with around 83% occurring only once. The sequencing sample was made of PBMCs. The receptors were gathered from a man aged 18 to 29 in good health and CMV-seropositive.

This clone is a singleton in its sample. The V gene is TRBV7-9, the J gene TRBJ2-2; D gene unclear. The germline V gene has CDR1 SEHNR and CDR2 FQNEAQ (reference sequence). Trimming left V 6 bases short and J 5 bases short, with 7 bases between. The CDR3 is made up of 12 amino acids. As DNA, the CDR3 is TGTGCCAGCAGTCTGGAGACCGGGGAGCTGTTTTTT. Translation gives CASSLETGELFF.

The rearrangement uses TRBV5-4 and TRBJ2-6; no reliable D call. Germline V gives CDR1 SGHNT, CDR2 YYREEE (reference sequence). Between the trimmed V and J ends, which lost 0 bases and 1 base, there was a span of 8 bases. The CDR3 is 16 amino acids. DNA of the CDR3: TGTGCCAGCAGCTTGGTGGCGGCTTCTGGGGCCAACGTCCTGACTTTC. This encodes CASSLVAASGANVLTF.

This CDR3 is CASSLESHEQYF. The CDR3 DNA follows: TGTGCCAGCAGCTTAGAGAGCCACGAGCAGTACTTC. The rearrangement joins TRBV7-9 to TRBJ2-7; no reliable D call. V lost 1 base, J lost 5 bases, and 6 bases lay in between. This CDR3 is built from 12 residues. Looked up from germline, CDR1 is SEHNR and CDR2 is FQNEAQ (reference sequence).

With regard to this clone: Distinct nucleotide sequences in the sample also encode this CDR3. The V and J genes are TRBV5-4 and TRBJ2-5; the D is unclear. Germline CDR1 is SGHNT and CDR2 is YYREEE (reference sequence). This CDR3 has 13 amino acids. The germline V and J ends were trimmed by 0 bases and 5 bases, with 8 bases remaining between them. For the CDR3, the DNA is TGTGCCAGCAGCTTGGTAATCGGGGAGACCCAGTACTTC. Translating it yields CASSLVIGETQYF. The full variable domain, completed using reference TRBV5-4 and TRBJ2-5, is ETGVTQSPTHLIKTRGQQVTLRCSSQSGHNTVSWYQQALGQGPQFIFQYYREEENGRGNFPPRFSGLQFPNYSSELNVNALELDDSALYLCASSLVIGETQYFGPGTRLLVL.

Turning to this clone: At one of its ends the junction is not consistent with the germline gene, which may arise from a read error. This chain joins TRBV7-3 and TRBJ2-3; TRBD1 agrees at 7 bases. The germline V gene has CDR1 SGHTA and CDR2 FQGTGA. The CDR3 is 15 amino acids. The CDR3 DNA follows: TGTGCCAGCAGCCCCCGGACAGGAAGCACAAATACGCAGTATTTT. Translation: CASSPRTGSTNTQYF.

This chain uses TRBV6-5 with TRBJ1-2, with 7 bases fitting TRBD1. Trimming cost V 6 bases and J 2 bases; bases outside gene matches: 6. CDR3 length: 14 residues. CDR1 and CDR2 from the germline V gene are MNHEY and SVGAGI. The CDR3 DNA is TGTGCCAGCAGACCCGGGGGACAGAACTATGGCTACACCTTC. Its translation: CASRPGGQNYGYTF.

Turning to this clone: The sample has other DNA sequences that encode this CDR3 too. This chain links TRBV4-1 with TRBJ2-7, with TRBD2 identical over 11 bases. The length of the CDR3 is 17 residues. Germline CDR1 and CDR2: MGHRA and YSYEKL. V gave up 0 bases and J gave up 0 bases; unmatched junction bases: 4. The CDR3 reads CASSQDPSGGSSYEQYF. The CDR3 nucleotides are TGCGCCAGCAGCCAAGACCCTAGCGGGGGGAGCTCCTACGAGCAGTACTTC.

This clone was seen once. The J gene is TRBJ2-7, the V gene TRBV5-1; 8 nucleotides align to TRBD1. CDR1 and CDR2 (germline): SGHRS, YFSETQ. Trimming took 2 bases from V and 5 from J; bases not matched to a gene: 9. The CDR3 is 15 residues long. The CDR3 DNA reads as TGCGCCAGCAGCTTCCCGTCGACAGGGGCCCACGAGCAGTACTTC. It is translated as CASSFPSTGAHEQYF.